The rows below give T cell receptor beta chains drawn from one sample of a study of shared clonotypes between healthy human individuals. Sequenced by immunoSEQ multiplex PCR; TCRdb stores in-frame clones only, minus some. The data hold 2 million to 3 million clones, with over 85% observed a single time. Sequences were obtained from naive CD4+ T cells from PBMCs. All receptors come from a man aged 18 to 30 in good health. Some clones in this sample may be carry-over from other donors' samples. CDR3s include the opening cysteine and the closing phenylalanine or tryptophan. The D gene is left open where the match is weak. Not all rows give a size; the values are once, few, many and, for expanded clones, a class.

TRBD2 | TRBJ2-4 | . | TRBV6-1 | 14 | CASSTGTTQNIQYF | TGTGCCAGCAGCACCGGGACTACCCAAAACATTCAGTACTTC
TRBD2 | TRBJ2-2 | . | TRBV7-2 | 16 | CASSTGLAGVTGELFF | TGTGCCAGCAGCACAGGACTAGCGGGAGTCACCGGGGAGCTGTTTTTT
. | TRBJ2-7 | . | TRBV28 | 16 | CASSLDGPGGRDEQYF | TGTGCCAGCAGTTTAGACGGGCCAGGGGGGAGGGACGAGCAGTACTTC
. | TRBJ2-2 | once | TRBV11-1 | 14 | CASKPEEYTGELFF | TGTGCCAGCAAACCGGAGGAATACACCGGGGAGCTGTTTTTT
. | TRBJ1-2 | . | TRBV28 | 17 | CASSTEPAYTTNYGYTF | TGTGCCAGCAGTACGGAGCCAGCTTACACTACTAACTATGGCTACACCTTC
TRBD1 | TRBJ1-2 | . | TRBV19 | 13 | CASTPTGNWGYTF | TGTGCCAGTACCCCGACAGGGAATTGGGGCTACACCTTC
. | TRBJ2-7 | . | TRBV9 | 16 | CASSVGLDPGLYEQYF | TGTGCCAGCAGCGTAGGTCTCGACCCCGGACTCTACGAGCAGTACTTC
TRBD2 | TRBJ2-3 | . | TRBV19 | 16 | CASSAGTSGLTDTQYF | TGTGCCAGTAGTGCTGGGACTAGCGGACTCACAGATACGCAGTATTTT
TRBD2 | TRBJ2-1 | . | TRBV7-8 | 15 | CASSPRREAHNEQFF | TGTGCCAGCAGCCCAAGGCGGGAGGCCCACAATGAGCAGTTCTTC
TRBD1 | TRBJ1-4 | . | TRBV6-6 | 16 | CASSTGQGGTNEKLFF | TGTGCCAGCAGTACAGGACAGGGAGGCACTAATGAAAAACTGTTTTTT
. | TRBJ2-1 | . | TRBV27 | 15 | CASSFGSDSYNEQFF | TGTGCCAGCAGTTTTGGCAGCGACTCCTACAATGAGCAGTTCTTC
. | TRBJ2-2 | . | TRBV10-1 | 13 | CASSKGYTGELFF | TGCGCCAGCAGTAAAGGGTACACCGGGGAGCTGTTTTTT
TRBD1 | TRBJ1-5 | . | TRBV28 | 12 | CASMTGNQPQHF | TGTGCCAGCATGACAGGGAATCAGCCCCAGCATTTT
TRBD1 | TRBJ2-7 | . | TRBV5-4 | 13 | CASRGGTGYEQYF | TGTGCCAGCAGAGGGGGCACGGGCTACGAGCAGTACTTC
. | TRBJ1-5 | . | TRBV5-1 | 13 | CASSSEPNQPQHF | TGCGCCAGCAGCTCGGAGCCTAATCAGCCCCAGCATTTT
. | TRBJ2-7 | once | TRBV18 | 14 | CASSPAIAEYEQYF | TGTGCCAGCTCACCAGCGATAGCGGAATACGAGCAGTACTTC
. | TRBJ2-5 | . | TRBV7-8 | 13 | CASSLEGEETQYF | TGTGCCAGCAGCTTAGAGGGCGAAGAGACCCAGTACTTC
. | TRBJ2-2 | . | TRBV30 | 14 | CAWSAGNPAGELFF | TGTGCCTGGAGTGCTGGCAATCCTGCCGGGGAGCTGTTTTTT
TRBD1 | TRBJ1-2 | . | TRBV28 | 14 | CATRGAGRVEGYTF | TGTGCCACCAGGGGGGCAGGGAGAGTTGAAGGCTACACCTTC
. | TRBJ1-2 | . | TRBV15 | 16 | CATSSPRREADYGYTF | TGTGCCACCAGCTCCCCACGCAGGGAGGCGGACTATGGCTACACCTTC
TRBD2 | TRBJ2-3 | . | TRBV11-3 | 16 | CASSFGLAGGTDTQYF | TGTGCCAGCAGTTTTGGACTAGCGGGAGGTACAGATACGCAGTATTTT
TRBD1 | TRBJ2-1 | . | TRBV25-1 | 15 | CASRFRGSVSNEQFF | TGTGCCAGCAGGTTCAGGGGGTCAGTTAGCAATGAGCAGTTCTTC
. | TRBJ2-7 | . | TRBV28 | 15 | CAIRESGLNSYEQYF | TGTGCCATTCGCGAATCCGGGCTAAACTCCTACGAGCAGTACTTC
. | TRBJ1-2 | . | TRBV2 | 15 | CASSEDRTSFYGYTF | TGTGCCAGCAGTGAAGACAGGACGTCCTTCTATGGCTACACCTTC
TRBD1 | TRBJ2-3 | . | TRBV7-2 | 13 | CASSLDRGDTQYF | TGTGCCAGCAGCTTGGACAGGGGGGATACGCAGTATTTT
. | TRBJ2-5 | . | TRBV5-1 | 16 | CASSLVGVLLGETQYF | TGCGCCAGCAGCTTGGTGGGGGTCTTGCTCGGAGAGACCCAGTACTTC
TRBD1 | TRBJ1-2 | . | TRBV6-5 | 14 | CASTDRGQGYGYTF | TGTGCCAGCACCGACCGTGGACAGGGGTATGGCTACACCTTC
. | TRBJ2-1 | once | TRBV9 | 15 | CASSVGGAQDNEQFF | TGTGCCAGCAGCGTAGGCGGGGCCCAAGATAATGAGCAGTTCTTC
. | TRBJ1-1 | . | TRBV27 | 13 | CASSPQGRAEAFF | TGTGCCAGCAGTCCCCAAGGGAGAGCTGAAGCTTTCTTT
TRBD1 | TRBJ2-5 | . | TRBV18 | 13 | CASSQGAEETQYF | TGTGCCAGCTCCCAGGGGGCTGAAGAGACCCAGTACTTC
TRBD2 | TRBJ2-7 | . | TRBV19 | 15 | CASSTRTRRPYEQYF | TGTGCCAGTAGTACTCGGACTAGGAGGCCCTACGAGCAGTACTTC
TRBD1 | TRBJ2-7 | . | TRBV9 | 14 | CASSPRQGVHEQYF | TGTGCCAGCAGCCCAAGACAGGGAGTCCACGAGCAGTACTTC
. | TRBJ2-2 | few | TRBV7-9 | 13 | CASTRGRAGELFF | TGTGCCAGCACTAGGGGACGGGCCGGGGAGCTGTTTTTT
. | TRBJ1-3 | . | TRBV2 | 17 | CASSPVGHSRSGNTIYF | TGTGCCAGCAGTCCCGTGGGACACAGCCGCTCTGGAAACACCATATATTTT
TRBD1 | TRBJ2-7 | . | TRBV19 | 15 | CASSISRDRANEQYF | TGTGCCAGTAGTATATCCCGGGACAGGGCCAACGAGCAGTACTTC
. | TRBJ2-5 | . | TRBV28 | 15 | CASSPRRGQGETQYF | TGTGCCAGCAGTCCCCGGAGGGGTCAGGGGGAGACCCAGTACTTC
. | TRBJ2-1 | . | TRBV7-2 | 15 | CASSFVRGSYNEQFF | TGTGCCAGCAGCTTTGTGAGGGGGAGCTACAATGAGCAGTTCTTC
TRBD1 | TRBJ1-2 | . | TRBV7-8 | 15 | CASSLEYRGVGGYTF | TGTGCCAGCAGCTTAGAGTACAGGGGAGTTGGGGGCTACACCTTC
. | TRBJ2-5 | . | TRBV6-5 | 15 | CASSHASRLEKTQYF | TGTGCCAGCAGTCACGCAAGCAGACTAGAGAAGACCCAGTACTTC
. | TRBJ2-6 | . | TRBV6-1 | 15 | CASGQQGSGANVLTF | TGTGCCAGCGGACAGCAGGGCTCTGGGGCCAACGTCCTGACTTTC
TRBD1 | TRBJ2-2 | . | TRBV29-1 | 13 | CSVADRGGGELFF | TGCAGCGTCGCCGACAGGGGAGGTGGGGAGCTGTTTTTT
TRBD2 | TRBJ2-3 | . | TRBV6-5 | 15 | CASSRGGQGGDTQYF | TGTGCCAGCAGCCGGGGAGGGCAAGGTGGAGATACGCAGTATTTT
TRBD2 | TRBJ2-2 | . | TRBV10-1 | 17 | CASSGLAGLGKSGELFF | TGCGCCAGCAGTGGACTAGCGGGTCTCGGGAAATCCGGGGAGCTGTTTTTT
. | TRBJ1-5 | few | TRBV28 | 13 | CASGRHSNQPQHF | TGTGCCAGCGGCCGTCATAGCAATCAGCCCCAGCATTTT
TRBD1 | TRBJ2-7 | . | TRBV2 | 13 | CASSITGDYEQYF | TGTGCCAGCAGCATCACAGGGGACTACGAGCAGTACTTC
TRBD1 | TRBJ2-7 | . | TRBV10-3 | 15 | CATNPGTGTAYEQYF | TGTGCCACAAACCCCGGGACAGGGACAGCCTACGAGCAGTACTTC
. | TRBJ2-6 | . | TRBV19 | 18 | CASSSRSHALSGANVLTF | TGTGCCAGTAGTTCTAGGAGTCACGCTTTATCTGGGGCCAACGTCCTGACTTTC
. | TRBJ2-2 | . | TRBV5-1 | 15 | CASSLDTLGTGELFF | TGCGCCAGCAGCCTAGACACTCTGGGGACCGGGGAGCTGTTTTTT
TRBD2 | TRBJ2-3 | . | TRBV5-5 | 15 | CASSLDLSGGDTQYF | TGTGCCAGCAGCTTGGATCTTTCGGGGGGAGATACGCAGTATTTT
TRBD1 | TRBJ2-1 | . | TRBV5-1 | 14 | CASSRLVDRAGQFF | TGCGCCAGCAGCCGTTTGGTAGACAGGGCTGGGCAGTTCTTC
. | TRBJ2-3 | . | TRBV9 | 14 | CASSASVSTDTQYF | TGTGCCAGCAGTGCTAGCGTTAGCACAGATACGCAGTATTTT